This is a list of T cell receptor beta chains from one sample in a study of shared clonotypes between healthy human individuals. Sequencing was performed with immunoSEQ multiplex PCR; in TCRdb, only in-frame clones are kept and a portion is missing. The sample contains 2 million to 2.5 million clones, around 95% of which appear only once. Material: naive CD4+ T cells sorted from blood. Receptor source: a man aged 18-30 years in good health. Each CDR3 is given with its conserved first and last residue. A D gene is named only where the DNA matches it firmly. A clone size is listed for some rows: how often the clone was seen (once, few, many), or a class if it is expanded.

v_gene	abundance	d_gene	j_gene	CDR3aa	CDR3nt
TRBV5-4	.	.	TRBJ1-1	CASSFNRGNTEAFF	TGTGCCAGCAGCTTTAATAGGGGGAACACTGAAGCTTTCTTT
TRBV4-3	.	TRBD1	TRBJ1-2	CASSQTGISYGYTF	TGCGCCAGCAGCCAGACAGGGATTAGCTATGGCTACACCTTC
TRBV5-8	once	TRBD1	TRBJ2-1	CASSTGGLNEQFF	TGTGCCAGCAGCACAGGGGGCTTGAATGAGCAGTTCTTC
TRBV28	.	TRBD1	TRBJ2-2	CASSLIRGTGGTGELFF	TGTGCCAGCAGTTTAATTCGTGGGACAGGGGGCACCGGGGAGCTGTTTTTT
TRBV2	.	TRBD1	TRBJ2-5	CASNTGVETQYF	TGTGCCAGTAACACAGGGGTAGAGACCCAGTACTTC
TRBV6-5	.	.	TRBJ2-5	CASSYDLLQETQYF	TGTGCCAGCAGTTACGACTTGCTACAAGAGACCCAGTACTTC
TRBV6-1	.	.	TRBJ1-2	CASSGIIRRDYGYTF	TGTGCCAGCAGTGGGATTATAAGACGGGACTATGGCTACACCTTC
TRBV5-1	.	.	TRBJ2-7	CASSLKGGTGQSYEQYF	TGCGCCAGCAGCTTGAAGGGAGGGACAGGCCAATCCTACGAGCAGTACTTC
TRBV29-1	.	TRBD1	TRBJ2-1	CSVDRGSYNEQFF	TGCAGCGTGGACAGGGGCTCCTACAATGAGCAGTTCTTC
TRBV18	.	.	TRBJ2-1	CASSQSFVTISYNEQFF	TGTGCCAGCTCACAGTCGTTCGTTACCATCTCCTACAATGAGCAGTTCTTC
TRBV29-1	.	TRBD1	TRBJ1-4	CSVVTGKGSKLFF	TGCAGCGTTGTGACAGGGAAGGGTTCCAAACTGTTTTTT
TRBV11-2	.	.	TRBJ1-4	CASSRGENNEKLFF	TGTGCCAGCAGCCGAGGGGAAAATAATGAAAAACTGTTTTTT
TRBV6-5	once	TRBD1	TRBJ2-7	CASSDRVRGEQYF	TGTGCCAGCAGCGACAGGGTAAGGGGCGAGCAGTACTTC
TRBV10-3	.	TRBD2	TRBJ2-7	CAIRAGLAGGSYEQYF	TGTGCCATCAGGGCGGGACTAGCGGGGGGCTCCTACGAGCAGTACTTC
TRBV6-1	.	.	TRBJ1-3	CASRRDASGNTIYF	TGTGCCAGCAGAAGGGACGCCTCTGGAAACACCATATATTTT